A selection of T cell receptor beta chains follows, all from one sample in a study of blood T cells in healthy people across ages. TCRdb redid the calling of the 5' RACE reads with MiXCR, one entry per CDR3 protein. The sample records around 1,000,000 distinct CDR3 sequences, under 40% being singletons. Sequences were obtained from blood. The receptors derive from a man younger than 30 in good health. Each CDR3 is given without its conserved first and last residue.

v_call: TRBV6-5
j_call: TRBJ1-2
cdr3_aa: VSSYRGQGNYGYT

v_call: TRBV5-1
j_call: TRBJ2-2
cdr3_aa: ASSVRDDGSGELF

v_call: TRBV20-1
j_call: TRBJ2-7
cdr3_aa: SARDLGYNEQY

v_call: TRBV5-1
j_call: TRBJ1-1
cdr3_aa: ASSFAGRTEAF

v_call: TRBV24-1
j_call: TRBJ2-2
cdr3_aa: ATSDSPQTNTGELF

v_call: TRBV20-1
j_call: TRBJ1-6
cdr3_aa: SAKMTGEGSPLH

v_call: TRBV3-1
j_call: TRBJ1-2
cdr3_aa: ASSQEGRGTHGYT

v_call: TRBV20-1
j_call: TRBJ1-5
cdr3_aa: SARDPMDWGNNQPQH

v_call: TRBV12-3/TRBV12-4
j_call: TRBJ1-3
cdr3_aa: ASSFPGSSGNTIY

v_call: TRBV7-3
j_call: TRBJ2-3
cdr3_aa: ASRSQGDDTQY

v_call: TRBV28
j_call: TRBJ1-1
cdr3_aa: ASRRITAEAF

v_call: TRBV7-2
j_call: TRBJ1-1
cdr3_aa: ASSLGWGSRYTEAF

v_call: TRBV12-3/TRBV12-4
j_call: TRBJ1-5
cdr3_aa: ASSRNPGHKWPQH

v_call: TRBV6-5
j_call: TRBJ1-2
cdr3_aa: ASTPDTGTGVYGYT

v_call: TRBV5-6
j_call: TRBJ2-4
cdr3_aa: ASSHGRERGYQNIQY

v_call: TRBV12-3/TRBV12-4
j_call: TRBJ2-1
cdr3_aa: ASSADRVNEQF

v_call: TRBV7-3
j_call: TRBJ2-1
cdr3_aa: ASSFDVSGNEQF

v_call: TRBV6-6
j_call: TRBJ2-5
cdr3_aa: ASSSDSQETHY

v_call: TRBV20-1
j_call: TRBJ2-1
cdr3_aa: TPDGKNEQF

v_call: TRBV2
j_call: TRBJ1-5
cdr3_aa: ASSAMRGDQPQH

v_call: TRBV12-3/TRBV12-4
j_call: TRBJ2-3
cdr3_aa: ASFASGGTDTQY

v_call: TRBV5-1
j_call: TRBJ2-7
cdr3_aa: ASSLSQRKTYNEQY

v_call: TRBV20-1
j_call: TRBJ1-4
cdr3_aa: SARDGGATEKLF

v_call: TRBV28
j_call: -
cdr3_aa: ASSPTGAGYYEQY

v_call: TRBV14
j_call: TRBJ1-2
cdr3_aa: ASSPRSVFNGYT

v_call: TRBV12-3/TRBV12-4
j_call: TRBJ1-5
cdr3_aa: ASNRLSQPQH

v_call: TRBV6-5
j_call: TRBJ1-2
cdr3_aa: ASSYWPSGKYGYT

v_call: TRBV12-3/TRBV12-4
j_call: TRBJ2-3
cdr3_aa: ASSLAVKGSADTQY

v_call: TRBV21-1
j_call: TRBJ2-7
cdr3_aa: ASSKVVSSASYEQY

v_call: TRBV7-2
j_call: TRBJ2-1
cdr3_aa: ASSSRGGVYNEQF

v_call: TRBV3-1
j_call: TRBJ2-1
cdr3_aa: ASSQVKDEQF

v_call: TRBV4-3
j_call: TRBJ1-3
cdr3_aa: ASSQDWTDGNTIY

v_call: TRBV20-1
j_call: TRBJ2-3
cdr3_aa: SASNSGVGTDTQY

v_call: TRBV5-1
j_call: TRBJ2-3
cdr3_aa: ASSFHRSSTDTQY

v_call: TRBV4-3
j_call: TRBJ2-2
cdr3_aa: ASSQDFGRGAGTGELF

v_call: TRBV6-2/TRBV6-3
j_call: TRBJ2-2
cdr3_aa: ASSAPPRSTGELF

v_call: TRBV2
j_call: TRBJ1-4
cdr3_aa: ASSGQGGYEKLF

v_call: TRBV20-1
j_call: TRBJ2-1
cdr3_aa: SAATGNPAVYNEQF

v_call: TRBV14
j_call: TRBJ1-2
cdr3_aa: ASSQDSGWDYGYT

v_call: TRBV2
j_call: TRBJ2-2
cdr3_aa: ASSGDSKNTGELF

v_call: TRBV6-5
j_call: TRBJ1-1
cdr3_aa: ASALRGRDTEAF

v_call: TRBV4-3
j_call: TRBJ1-4
cdr3_aa: ASSQEGGEGEKLF

v_call: TRBV5-6
j_call: TRBJ1-4
cdr3_aa: ASSLGFVSLGDRRNEKLF

v_call: TRBV2
j_call: TRBJ1-1
cdr3_aa: ASSEDRVSTEAF

v_call: TRBV6-1
j_call: TRBJ2-6
cdr3_aa: ASSERGVPPSGANVLT

v_call: TRBV6-5
j_call: -
cdr3_aa: ASSYSTGYPETQY

v_call: TRBV2
j_call: TRBJ2-7
cdr3_aa: ASNPIGPISYEQY

v_call: TRBV20-1
j_call: TRBJ2-7
cdr3_aa: SALISYEQY

v_call: TRBV6-2/TRBV6-3
j_call: TRBJ2-3
cdr3_aa: VSSPRLGGDRQY